This TCR beta chain came from a study of spatial heterogeneity in lung cancer. Study at large: Beta-chain sequences were consistently detected more often than alpha-chain sequences. Points from the study as a whole: TCRs found ubiquitously expanded in tumor appeared in blood more at resection than at follow-up.

Time point in this sample: blood at routine non-recurrence follow-up after resection. The input material, whole RNA from tumor, nontumor lung or frozen PBMC, was sequenced unsorted. With regard to this clonotype: Its antigen is as yet unknown.

The V end lost 2 bases, the J end lost 4 bases, and 8 bases lay between the germline ends. Germline V lookup: CDR1 MNHNY, CDR2 SVGAGI (reference sequence). This CDR3 is built from 13 residues. A single record per CDR3 protein comes from TCRdb applying MiXCR to the 5' RACE reads. Found here are about 50,000 distinct CDR3 sequences, roughly 7.4% of them singletons; the top ten hold 35%. The chain carries TRBV6-6 and TRBJ2-5, with a possible D match to TRBD2 (6 bases). The TCR sequence derives from a female donor with early-stage non-small cell lung cancer. Sample: PBMCs, taken at follow-up. The DNA for the CDR3 is TGTGCCAGCAGTTACAGGAGGGGAGAGACCCAGTACTTC. This encodes CASSYRRGETQYF.